The T cell receptor (beta chain) under discussion was sequenced for a study of T cells in Graves' hyperthyroidism and ophthalmopathy. This clonotype was observed a few times. What it binds is not known. Template material for amplifying TCR beta CDR3 regions consisted of RNA transcripts. A first-round RT-PCR of the TCR CDR3 used the HTBI primer set. Each CDR3 protein gets one entry after TCRdb re-called the multiplex PCR reads with MiXCR. The sample shows under 700,000 distinct CDR3 sequences, more than 45% of them seen only once. Graves' hyperthyroidism without ophthalmopathy progression within 18 months was termed stable. Study-wide findings and caveats: Classification by a 13 V-J model distinguished ophthalmopathy from stable hyperthyroidism.

With 4 bases clipped from V and 5 bases from J, the junction kept 7 bases outside the gene matches. The length of the CDR3 is 14 residues. Germline V CDR1 and CDR2: DFQATT, SNEGSKA (reference sequence). The chain uses TRBV20-1 and TRBJ2-7, with 11 bases lining up with TRBD2. The sample comprised peripheral blood or thyroid tissue (not recorded which). The source of this sequence is a woman aged 18-29 years with Graves' hyperthyroidism. This chain's CDR3 is CSATSGLAVDEQYF. The CDR3 DNA reads as TGCAGTGCTACCTCGGGACTAGCGGTGGACGAGCAGTACTTC.